This paragraph covers one T cell receptor beta chain sequence. This clonotype was observed a handful of times. Which antigen it targets is not known. There are no base qualities to consult, and no much larger clone falls within one base. The sample's treatment or condition label is to be understood as: live attenuated yellow fever vaccine strain. Two biological replicates of bulk PBMCs were collected at each blood-draw timepoint. PBMCs were isolated from peripheral blood using a standard Ficoll-Paque protocol. TriZol was used to extract RNA from bulk PBMCs, from CD4 and CD8 fractions, and from dextramer-positive and dextramer-negative fractions. TCR cDNA was synthesized by 5'RACE template switching, which introduced a universal primer site and unique molecular identifiers. Priming for cDNA synthesis came from both the TCR alpha and TCR beta constant segments. Library amplification used two PCR steps, and the second PCR step added sample barcodes and sequencing adapters. Sequencing of libraries was done on Illumina HiSeq 2500 (2x100 bp) or NovaSeq (2x150 bp). The original pipeline was this. Reads were demultiplexed and collapsed into UMI consensus sequences with MIGEC, and V(D)J alignment was performed with MiXCR. Clonotypes responding to the vaccine were identified with edgeR on replicate PBMC samples, with the criteria of FDR below 0.01 and a log2 fold change above 5 up to day 15. Bulk clonotypes were assigned CD4 or CD8 identity according to which sequenced CD4 or CD8 repertoire held them at higher abundance. TCRdb's own reprocessing of the public reads used fastp at Q25 and MiXCR and kept productive beta chains. Rows are combined by CDR3 protein, so each entry shows the most common genes and DNA. TCRdb, not the authors, supplied the V and J calls. Here the sample has approximately 610,000 distinct CDR3 sequences; about 17% occur a single time. The ten top clones hold 17% of the sample.

The entry originates in a study of T cells after yellow fever vaccination (dated by TCRdb to about 2019). Study-level background: The SMART-Seq v4 Ultra Low Input RNA kit was used to prepare libraries from fractions with low cell numbers. To follow T-cell clones before and after both primary and booster YFV17D yellow fever vaccination, bulk TCR alpha and beta repertoires underwent longitudinal sequencing. Two healthy male donors, one aged 18 to 30 and one aged 30 to 40 years, made up the cohort. Bulk PBMC replicates and cell subsets were isolated from blood drawn at multiple timepoints before and after both primary and secondary immunization.

General study outcomes and caveats: FACS-sorted repertoires could contain abundant contaminating clonotypes from the bulk population, so computational filtering was required. Most clones expanded after primary vaccination were re-detected after the booster (96% of CD4 and approximately 85% of CD8), suggesting broad memory maintenance. The secondary T-cell response was found to be weaker but faster than the primary response, with a peak reached on day 5 rather than on day 15. A small fraction of clonotypes showed up in both the CD4 and CD8 compartments, probably as a result of convergent recombination. Because only two donors were included in the study, the extent to which the findings can be generalized is limited.

The source material was PBMCs, sampled 5 days after the first yellow fever vaccination. The receptor comes from a man younger than 35 who received the YFV17D yellow fever vaccine.

The DNA sequence is TGCGCCAGCGGGCCGGGGCGATCGGAGACCCAGTACTTC. The encoded protein is CASGPGRSETQYF. The rearranged segments are TRBV5-1 and TRBJ2-5, with the D call tentatively TRBD1 or TRBD2, each fitting 5 bases. The CDR3 holds 13 amino acids from the cysteine to the phenylalanine. Only the CDR3 part of the read is kept: 39 bases, read in frame from the first base. CDR1 and CDR2, per the germline V gene, are SGHRS and YFSETQ. V is cut by 7 bases and J by 5 bases, and the space between the germline ends is 15 bases. With all but the CDR3 taken from the reference TRBV5-1 and TRBJ2-5 genes, the full variable domain is: KAGVTQTPRYLIKTRGQQVTLSCSPISGHRSVSWYQQTPGQGLQFLFEYFSETQRNKGNFPGRFSGRQFSNSRSEMNVSTLELGDSALYLCASGPGRSETQYFGPGTRLLVL.